This T cell receptor beta chain was found in a study of blood T cell repertoires in COVID-19. Study-level information: T cells, B-cell-depleted T cells, or PBMCs supplied cDNA or gDNA.

Germline trimming cut 0 bases from V and 0 bases from J; bases unmatched to any gene: 16. CDR1 is SGDLS and CDR2 is YYNGEE in the germline V gene. The CDR3 has 21 residues. Sequencing was performed with immunoSEQ multiplex PCR; in TCRdb, only in-frame clones are kept and a portion is missing. The sample gives about 300,000 clones, roughly 86% of which show up once; 1.5% to 2% is in the top ten. This clone was seen only once. Sequences were obtained from peripheral blood. The chain joins TRBV9 to TRBJ2-2, with 8 bases lining up with TRBD2. The source of this sequence is a woman aged 25 to 39 with COVID-19, enrolled during active disease. CDR3: CASSVATRVFAGGTNTGELFF. CDR3 nucleotide sequence: TGTGCCAGCAGCGTAGCTACCCGAGTTTTTGCGGGGGGCACGAACACCGGGGAGCTGTTTTTT.